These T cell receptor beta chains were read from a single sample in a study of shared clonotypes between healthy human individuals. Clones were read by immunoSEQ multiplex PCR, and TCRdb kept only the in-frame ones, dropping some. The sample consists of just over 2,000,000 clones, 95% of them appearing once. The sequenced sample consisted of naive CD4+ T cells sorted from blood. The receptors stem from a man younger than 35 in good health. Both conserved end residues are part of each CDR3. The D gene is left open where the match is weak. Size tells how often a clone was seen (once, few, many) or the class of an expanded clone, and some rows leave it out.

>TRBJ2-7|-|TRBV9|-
CASSVGQGRTYEQYF
TGTGCCAGCAGCGTAGGGCAGGGGAGGACCTACGAGCAGTACTTC
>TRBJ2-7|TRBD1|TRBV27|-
CASSWTGVEQYF
TGTGCCAGCAGTTGGACAGGTGTCGAGCAGTACTTC
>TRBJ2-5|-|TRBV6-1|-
CASSKGGPIQETQYF
TGTGCCAGCAGTAAAGGGGGACCTATACAAGAGACCCAGTACTTC
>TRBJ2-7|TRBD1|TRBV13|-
CASSSPGTGLYEQYF
TGTGCCAGCAGCTCCCCCGGGACAGGGTTATACGAGCAGTACTTC
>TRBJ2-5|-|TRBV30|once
CAWSFEWGAQETQYF
TGTGCCTGGAGTTTCGAGTGGGGGGCCCAAGAGACCCAGTACTTC
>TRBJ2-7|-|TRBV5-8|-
CASSLALGPPVTEQYF
TGTGCCAGCAGTTTGGCCCTTGGGCCCCCGGTTACCGAGCAGTACTTC
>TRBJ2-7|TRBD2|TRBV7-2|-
CASSLPGTSGPSYEQYF
TGTGCCAGCAGCTTACCCGGGACTAGCGGACCCTCCTACGAGCAGTACTTC
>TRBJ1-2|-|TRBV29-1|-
CSVQMLYGYTF
TGCAGCGTTCAGATGCTCTATGGCTACACCTTC
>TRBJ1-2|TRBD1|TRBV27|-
CASSPRDRGANYGYTF
TGTGCCAGCAGTCCCCGGGACAGGGGCGCCAACTATGGCTACACCTTC
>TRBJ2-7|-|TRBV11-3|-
CASSLEGPPTLYEQYF
TGTGCCAGCAGCTTAGAGGGTCCCCCCACGCTCTACGAGCAGTACTTC
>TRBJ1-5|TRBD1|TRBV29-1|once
CSVPGSGGAGQPQHF
TGCAGCGTCCCCGGTTCAGGGGGCGCGGGTCAGCCCCAGCATTTT
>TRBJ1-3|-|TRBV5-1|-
CASSATRSSGNTIYF
TGCGCCAGCAGCGCTACTAGAAGCTCTGGAAACACCATATATTTT
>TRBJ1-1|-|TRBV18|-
CASSREGQNTEAFF
TGTGCCAGCTCACGGGAAGGCCAGAACACTGAAGCTTTCTTT
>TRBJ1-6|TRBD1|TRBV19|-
CASSDSGQRPLGSPLHF
TGTGCCAGTAGTGACTCGGGACAGCGACCTTTGGGTTCACCCCTCCACTTT
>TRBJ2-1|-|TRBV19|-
CASSTPGIHNEQFF
TGTGCCAGTAGTACCCCAGGAATTCACAATGAGCAGTTCTTC
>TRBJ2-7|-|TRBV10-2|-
CASSDVPYEQYF
TGCGCCAGCAGTGATGTACCCTACGAGCAGTACTTC
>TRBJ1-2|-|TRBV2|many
CASSERGIYGYTF
TGTGCCAGCAGTGAACGCGGAATCTATGGCTACACCTTC
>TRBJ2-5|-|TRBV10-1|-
CASSDGSRGAQYF
TGCGCCAGCAGCGACGGGAGTCGAGGGGCCCAGTACTTC
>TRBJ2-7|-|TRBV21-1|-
CASGRGYEQYF
TGTGCCAGCGGGCGGGGCTACGAGCAGTACTTC
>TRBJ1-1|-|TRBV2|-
CASSEDRNTEAFF
TGTGCCAGCAGTGAAGACAGGAACACTGAAGCTTTCTTT
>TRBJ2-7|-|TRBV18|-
CASSPDRSSYEQYF
TGTGCCAGCTCACCAGACCGGAGTTCCTACGAGCAGTACTTC
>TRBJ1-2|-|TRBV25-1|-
CASSRGAGGYTF
TGTGCCAGCTCACGGGGGGCCGGTGGCTACACCTTC
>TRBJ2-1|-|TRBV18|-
CASSLEFGTASYNEQFF
TGTGCCAGCTCACTTGAGTTCGGGACCGCCTCCTACAATGAGCAGTTCTTC
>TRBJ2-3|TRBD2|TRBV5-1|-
CASSFGGRDTQYF
TGCGCCAGCAGCTTTGGCGGGAGAGATACGCAGTATTTT
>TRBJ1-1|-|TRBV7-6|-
CASSLLPNTEAFF
TGTGCCAGCAGCTTACTCCCGAACACTGAAGCTTTCTTT
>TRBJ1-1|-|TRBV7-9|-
CASSLGHMNTEAFF
TGTGCCAGCAGCTTGGGACATATGAACACTGAAGCTTTCTTT